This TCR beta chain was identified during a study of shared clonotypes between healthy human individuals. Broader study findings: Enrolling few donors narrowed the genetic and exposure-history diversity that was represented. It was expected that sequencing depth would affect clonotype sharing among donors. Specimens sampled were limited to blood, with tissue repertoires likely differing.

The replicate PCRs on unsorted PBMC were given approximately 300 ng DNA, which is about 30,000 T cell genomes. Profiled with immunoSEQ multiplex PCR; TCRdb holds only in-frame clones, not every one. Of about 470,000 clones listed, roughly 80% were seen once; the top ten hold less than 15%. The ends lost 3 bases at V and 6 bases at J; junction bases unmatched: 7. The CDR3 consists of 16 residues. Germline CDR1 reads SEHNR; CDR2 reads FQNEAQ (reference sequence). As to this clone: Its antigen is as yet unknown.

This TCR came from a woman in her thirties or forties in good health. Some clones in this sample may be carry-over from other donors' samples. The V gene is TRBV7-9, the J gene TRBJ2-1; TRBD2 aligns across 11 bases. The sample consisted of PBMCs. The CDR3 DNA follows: TGTGCCAGCAGCTTTACTAGCGGGAGTTTAAGCAATGAGCAGTTCTTC. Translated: CASSFTSGSLSNEQFF. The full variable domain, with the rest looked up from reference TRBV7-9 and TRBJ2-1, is DTGVSQNPRHKITKRGQNVTFRCDPISEHNRLYWYRQTLGQGPEFLTYFQNEAQLEKSRLLSDRFSAERPKGSFSTLEIQRTEQGDSAMYLCASSFTSGSLSNEQFFGPGTRLTVL.